The 3 T cell receptor beta chains presented below share a single source sample, sequenced in a study of T-cell memory formation after mild COVID-19. TCRdb re-called the 5' RACE reads through MiXCR, storing one row per CDR3 protein. This sample carries under 300,000 distinct CDR3 sequences, less than 20% of them seen once, and the ten largest clones take roughly 3.6%. The sample was PBMCs or a T cell subset sorted from them (not recorded which). The receptors derive from a man aged 18 to 29 who had mild COVID-19 (a few samples of this study predate the infection). Cell type and time point are not known.

This clonotype has a handful of counts. V gene TRBV5-1 combines with J gene TRBJ2-7; a possible D gene is TRBD2 (6 bases). There are 15 residues in the CDR3. V was pared by 0 bases and J by 6 bases, with 16 bases between. CDR1 and CDR2 from the germline V gene are SGHRS and YFSETQ. CDR3 sequence: CASSLGPPRRAEQYF. The CDR3 coding sequence is TGCGCCAGCAGCTTGGGGCCCCCGCGGAGGGCCGAGCAGTACTTC.

V and J are TRBV9 and TRBJ1-5; no clear D gene. Trimming shortened V by 0 bases and J by 4 bases, and 5 bases separated the two germline ends. This CDR3 spans 13 amino acids. Germline CDR1 and CDR2: SGDLS and YYNGEE. In DNA form, the CDR3 reads TGTGCCAGCAGCGTAGACCAAAATCAGCCCCAGCATTTT. It encodes CASSVDQNQPQHF.

This clonotype was seen a few times. The chain uses TRBV12-3 or TRBV12-4 and TRBJ1-2, with D uncertain. CDR3 size: 12 residues. V lost 9 bases and J lost 5, with 13 bases in between. The CDR3 coding sequence is TGTGCCAGAGTAAGGATTCAGTATGGCTACACCTTC. It is translated as CARVRIQYGYTF.